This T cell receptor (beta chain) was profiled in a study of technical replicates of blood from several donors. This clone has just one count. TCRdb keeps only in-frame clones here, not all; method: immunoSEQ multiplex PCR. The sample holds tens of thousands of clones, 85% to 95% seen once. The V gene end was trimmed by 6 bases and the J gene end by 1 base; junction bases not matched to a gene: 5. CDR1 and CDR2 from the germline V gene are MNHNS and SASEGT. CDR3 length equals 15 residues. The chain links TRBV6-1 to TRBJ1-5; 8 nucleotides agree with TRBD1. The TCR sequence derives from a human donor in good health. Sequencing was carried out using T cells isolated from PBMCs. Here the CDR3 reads CASSTGGRSNQPQHF. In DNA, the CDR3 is TGTGCCAGCAGCACAGGGGGAAGAAGCAATCAGCCCCAGCATTTT.